Detailed here is one T cell receptor (beta chain). This entry belongs to a study of blood T cell repertoires in COVID-19. V lost 8 bases and J lost 5, with 16 bases in between. CDR3 length equals 14 residues. Germline V gene sequence: CDR1 GTSNPN, CDR2 SVGIG (reference sequence). Measured with immunoSEQ multiplex PCR; TCRdb has only the in-frame clones, and not every one. The data show fewer than 300,000 clones, around 89% seen once. The rearrangement joins TRBV30 to TRBJ1-6; D is perhaps TRBD1 (5 bases). The specimen was peripheral blood. The TCR comes from a man aged 25-40 years with acute or convalescent COVID-19. The DNA for the CDR3 is TGTGCCCGACAAAGGGCAGGGAATAATTCACCCCTCCACTTT. Translating it yields CARQRAGNNSPLHF.